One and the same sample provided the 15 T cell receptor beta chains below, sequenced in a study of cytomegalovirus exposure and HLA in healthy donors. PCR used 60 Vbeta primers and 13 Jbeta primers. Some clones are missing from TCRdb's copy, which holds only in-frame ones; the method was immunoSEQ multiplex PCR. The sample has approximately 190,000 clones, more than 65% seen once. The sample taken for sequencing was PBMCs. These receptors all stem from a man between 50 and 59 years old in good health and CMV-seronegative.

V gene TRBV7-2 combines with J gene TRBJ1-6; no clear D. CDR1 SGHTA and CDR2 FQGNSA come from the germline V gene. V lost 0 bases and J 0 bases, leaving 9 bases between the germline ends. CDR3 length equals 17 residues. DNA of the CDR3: TGTGCCAGCAGCTTAGCCAGCCTAGGCTCCTATAATTCACCCCTCCACTTT. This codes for CASSLASLGSYNSPLHF.

The CDR3 nucleotides are TGTGCCAGTAGTGTCCGGGACAGGGTCGGGGAGCTGTTTTTT. Translation gives CASSVRDRVGELFF. The chain uses TRBV19 and TRBJ2-2, with 9 bases fitting TRBD1. The V gene's germline CDR1 is LNHDA and CDR2 SQIVND (reference sequence). V was pared by 5 bases and J by 7 bases, with 5 bases of the junction left unmatched. The CDR3 is 14 amino acids.

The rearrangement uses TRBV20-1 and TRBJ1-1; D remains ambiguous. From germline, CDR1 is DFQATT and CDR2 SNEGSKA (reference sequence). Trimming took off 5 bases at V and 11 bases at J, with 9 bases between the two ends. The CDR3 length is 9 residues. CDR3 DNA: TGCAGTGCTGGCCGTTGGGCTTTCTTT. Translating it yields CSAGRWAFF.

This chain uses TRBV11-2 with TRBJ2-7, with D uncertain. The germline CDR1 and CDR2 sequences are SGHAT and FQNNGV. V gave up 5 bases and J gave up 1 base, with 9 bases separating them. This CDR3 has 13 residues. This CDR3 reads CASSPLSSYEQYF. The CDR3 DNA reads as TGTGCCAGCAGCCCCCTGAGTTCCTACGAGCAGTACTTC.

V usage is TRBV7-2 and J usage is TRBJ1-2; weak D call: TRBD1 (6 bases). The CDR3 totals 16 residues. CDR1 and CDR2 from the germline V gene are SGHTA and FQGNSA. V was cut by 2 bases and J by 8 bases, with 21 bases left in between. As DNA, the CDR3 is TGTGCCAGCAGCTTAAATTTGGGGGGGCGCATGGAAGGCTACACCTTC. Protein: CASSLNLGGRMEGYTF.

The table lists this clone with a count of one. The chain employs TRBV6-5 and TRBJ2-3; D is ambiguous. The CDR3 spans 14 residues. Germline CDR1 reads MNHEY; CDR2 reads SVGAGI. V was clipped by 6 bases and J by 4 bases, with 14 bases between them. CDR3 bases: TGTGCCAGCAGCCTCCAGATCGCTCCAGATACGCAGTATTTT. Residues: CASSLQIAPDTQYF.

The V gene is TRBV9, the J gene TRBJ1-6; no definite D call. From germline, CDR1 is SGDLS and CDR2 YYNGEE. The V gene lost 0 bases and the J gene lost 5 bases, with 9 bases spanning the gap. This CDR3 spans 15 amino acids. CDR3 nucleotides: TGTGCCAGCAGCGTAGGAGCATCCCATAATTCACCCCTCCACTTT. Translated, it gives CASSVGASHNSPLHF. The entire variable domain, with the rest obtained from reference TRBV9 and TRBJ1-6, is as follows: DSGVTQTPKHLITATGQRVTLRCSPRSGDLSVYWYQQSLDQGLQFLIQYYNGEERAKGNILERFSAQQFPDLHSELNLSSLELGDSALYFCASSVGASHNSPLHFGNGTRLTVT.

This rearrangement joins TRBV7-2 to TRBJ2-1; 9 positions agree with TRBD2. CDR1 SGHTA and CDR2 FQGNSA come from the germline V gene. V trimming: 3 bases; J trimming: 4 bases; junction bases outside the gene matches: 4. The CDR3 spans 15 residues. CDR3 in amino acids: CASSFSGGAYNEQFF. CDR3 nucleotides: TGTGCCAGCAGCTTTAGCGGGGGAGCGTACAATGAGCAGTTCTTC.

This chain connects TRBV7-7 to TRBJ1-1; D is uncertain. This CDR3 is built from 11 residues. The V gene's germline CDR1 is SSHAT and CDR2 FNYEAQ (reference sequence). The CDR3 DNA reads TGTGTCCGAGGCGGGAACACTGAAGCTTTCTTT. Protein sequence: CVRGGNTEAFF.

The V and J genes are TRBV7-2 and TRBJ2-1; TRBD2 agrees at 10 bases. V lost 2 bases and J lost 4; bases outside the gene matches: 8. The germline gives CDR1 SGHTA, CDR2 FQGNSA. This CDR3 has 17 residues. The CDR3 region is CASSLLAGAILYNEQFF. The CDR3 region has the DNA TGTGCCAGCAGCTTACTAGCGGGGGCCATACTTTACAATGAGCAGTTCTTC.

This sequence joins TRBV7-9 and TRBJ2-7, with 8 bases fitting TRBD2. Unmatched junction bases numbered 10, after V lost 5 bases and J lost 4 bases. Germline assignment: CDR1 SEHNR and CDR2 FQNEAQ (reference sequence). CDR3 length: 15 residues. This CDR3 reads CASSRKSGGGYEQYF. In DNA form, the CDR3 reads TGTGCCAGCAGCCGCAAGTCCGGGGGGGGGTACGAGCAGTACTTC.

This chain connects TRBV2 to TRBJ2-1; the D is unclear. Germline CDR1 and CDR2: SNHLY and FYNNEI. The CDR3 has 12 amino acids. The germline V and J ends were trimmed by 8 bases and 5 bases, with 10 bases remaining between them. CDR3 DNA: TGTGCCAGCCCCCTTCGGGACAATGAGCAGTTCTTC. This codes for CASPLRDNEQFF.

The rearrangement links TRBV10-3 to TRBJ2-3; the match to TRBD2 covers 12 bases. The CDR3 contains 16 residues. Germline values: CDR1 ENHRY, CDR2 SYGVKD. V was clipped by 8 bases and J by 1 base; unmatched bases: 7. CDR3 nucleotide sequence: TGTGCCATCCGGGCTAGCGGGGGGGCCGGCACAGATACGCAGTATTTT. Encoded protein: CAIRASGGAGTDTQYF.

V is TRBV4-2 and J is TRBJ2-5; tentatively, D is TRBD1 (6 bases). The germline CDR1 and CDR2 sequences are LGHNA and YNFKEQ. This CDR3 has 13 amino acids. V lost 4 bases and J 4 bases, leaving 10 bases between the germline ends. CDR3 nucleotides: TGTGCCAGCAGCCGAGGGACAAGAGAGACCCAGTACTTC. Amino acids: CASSRGTRETQYF.

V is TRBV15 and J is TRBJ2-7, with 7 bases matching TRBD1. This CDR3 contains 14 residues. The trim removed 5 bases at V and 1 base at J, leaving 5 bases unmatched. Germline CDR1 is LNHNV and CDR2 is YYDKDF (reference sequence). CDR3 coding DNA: TGTGCCACCAGCCCCCGGGACAGTTCCTACGAGCAGTACTTC. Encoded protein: CATSPRDSSYEQYF. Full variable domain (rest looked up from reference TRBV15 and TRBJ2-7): DAMVIQNPRYQVTQFGKPVTLSCSQTLNHNVMYWYQQKSSQAPKLLFHYYDKDFNNEADTPDNFQSRRPNTSFCFLDIRSPGLGDTAMYLCATSPRDSSYEQYFGPGTRLTVT.